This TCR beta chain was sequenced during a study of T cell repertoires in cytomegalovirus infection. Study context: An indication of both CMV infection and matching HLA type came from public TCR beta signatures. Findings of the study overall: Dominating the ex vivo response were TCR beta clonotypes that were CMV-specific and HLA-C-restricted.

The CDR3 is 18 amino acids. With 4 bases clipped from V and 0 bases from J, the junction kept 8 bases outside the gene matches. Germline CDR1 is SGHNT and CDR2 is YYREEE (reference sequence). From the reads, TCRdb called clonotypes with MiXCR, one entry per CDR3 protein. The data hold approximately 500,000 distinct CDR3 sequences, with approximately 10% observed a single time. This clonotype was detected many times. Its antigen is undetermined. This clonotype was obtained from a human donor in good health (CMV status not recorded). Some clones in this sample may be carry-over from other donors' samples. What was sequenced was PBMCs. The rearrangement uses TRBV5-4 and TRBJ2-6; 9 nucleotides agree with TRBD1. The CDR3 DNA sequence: TGTGCCAGCAGCACCGGGACAGGGTTAATCTCTGGGGCCAACGTCCTGACTTTC. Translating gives CASSTGTGLISGANVLTF.